The TCR beta chain described here comes from a study of T cells in Graves' hyperthyroidism and ophthalmopathy. Study conclusions and caveats: Most clonotypes that expanded in the thyroid above 0.001 also showed up in blood. Model output signaled ophthalmopathy a median approximately 6.2 months ahead of onset.

TCR beta CDR3 sequences were amplified from RNA transcripts. Initially, a first-round RT-PCR of the TCR CDR3 employed the HTBI primer set. TCRdb ran MiXCR on the multiplex PCR reads and lists one entry per CDR3 protein. The table records 600,000 or so distinct CDR3 sequences, around 14% of them present only once. Exclusions: uncontrolled infection, other autoimmune disease, pregnancy, lactation. Fresh peripheral blood, more than 9 ml, yielded the PBMCs. As to this clonotype: Its antigen is as yet unknown. This may arise from a read error, as a much more abundant clone is one base away.

Germline V lookup: CDR1 DFQATT, CDR2 SNEGSKA (reference sequence). The CDR3 contains 14 residues. The chain carries TRBV20-1 and TRBJ1-1; D unresolved. The receptor was isolated from a woman aged 18-35 years with Graves' ophthalmopathy. The sequencing sample was made of blood. The CDR3 DNA reads TGCACTGCTAGGGCAGGACCTACATTCACTGAAGCTTTCTTT. Protein: CTARAGPTFTEAFF.